This T cell receptor (beta chain) was identified during a study of blood T cell repertoires in COVID-19. About the study: The United States, Italy and Spain supplied acute and convalescent COVID-19 samples. Nucleic acid was either cDNA or gDNA, and it came from T cells, B-cell-depleted T cells, or PBMCs.

In the authors' methods: Counts of nucleated cells, estimated from reference gene primer amplification, were obtained. Profiling relied on immunoSEQ multiplex PCR, and the TCRdb table lists in-frame clones only, not all of them. That table supplies the V and J calls and clone size; D and trimming were determined from the DNA. Of approximately 300,000 clones listed, around four fifths are singletons. Unmatched junction bases numbered 4, after V lost 4 bases and J lost 2 bases. The germline V gene encodes CDR1 MDHEN and CDR2 SYDVKM. The CDR3 has 15 amino acids. This clone was picked up one time. The V and J genes are TRBV28 and TRBJ2-7; the match to TRBD2 covers 11 bases. This TCR derives from a woman in her fifties or sixties with active or convalescent COVID-19. Sequencing was carried out using peripheral blood. The DNA of the CDR3 is TGTGCCAGCAGTTCACCGGGACTAGCGGCCTACGAGCAGTACTTC. Translation: CASSSPGLAAYEQYF.